This entry features one T cell receptor (beta chain) sequence. The CDR3 loop spans 15 amino acids. Looked up from germline, CDR1 is SGHRS and CDR2 is YFSETQ. The V gene end was trimmed by 4 bases and the J gene end by 4 bases; junction bases not matched to a gene: 5. The data were produced by immunoSEQ multiplex PCR, yet TCRdb's version contains in-frame clones alone and is incomplete. This sample has some 380,000 clones, with 90% found just once. The data derive from a study of blood T cell repertoires in COVID-19. Study-wide context: Samples taken during acute and convalescent COVID-19 were collected in the United States, Italy and Spain. PBMCs, B-cell-depleted T cells, or T cells provided the cDNA or gDNA that made up the material.

The sequenced sample consisted of peripheral blood. This sequence was found in a man in his late teens or twenties with active or convalescent COVID-19. The chain has TRBV5-1 and TRBJ2-1; 10 bases align to TRBD1. The CDR3, as DNA: TGCGCCAGCAGCAACCGGGACAGGGGTTACAATGAGCAGTTCTTC. The encoded protein is CASSNRDRGYNEQFF.